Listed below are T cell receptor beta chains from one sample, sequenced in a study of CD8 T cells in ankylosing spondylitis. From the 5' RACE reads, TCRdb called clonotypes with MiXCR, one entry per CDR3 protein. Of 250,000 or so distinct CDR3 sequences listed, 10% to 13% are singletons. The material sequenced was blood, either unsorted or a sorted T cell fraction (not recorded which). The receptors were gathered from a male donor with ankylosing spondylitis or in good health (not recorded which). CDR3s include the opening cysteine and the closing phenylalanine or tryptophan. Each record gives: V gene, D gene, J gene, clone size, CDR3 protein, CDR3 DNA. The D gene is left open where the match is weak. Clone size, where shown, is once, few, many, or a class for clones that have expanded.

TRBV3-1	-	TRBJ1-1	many	CASSQDDRSLF	TGTGCCAGCAGCCAAGATGATCGGTCGCTCTTT
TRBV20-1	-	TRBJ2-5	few	CSGQRGYQETQYF	TGCAGTGGACAAAGAGGGTACCAAGAGACCCAGTACTTC
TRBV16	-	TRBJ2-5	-	CASSKEFPGLQETQYF	TGTGCCAGCAGCAAAGAGTTCCCGGGGCTACAAGAGACCCAGTACTTC
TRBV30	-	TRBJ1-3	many	CAWKGDTIYF	TGTGCCTGGAAAGGGGACACCATATATTTT
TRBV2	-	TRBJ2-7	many	CASSEEGRLQAYEQYF	TGTGCCAGCAGTGAAGAGGGTAGACTCCAAGCCTACGAGCAGTACTTC
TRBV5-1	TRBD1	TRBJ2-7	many	CASSLGTGGMSSYEQYF	TGCGCCAGCAGCCTCGGGACAGGGGGGATGAGCTCCTACGAGCAGTACTTC
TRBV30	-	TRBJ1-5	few	CAWSWGGNQPQHF	TGTGCCTGGAGTTGGGGGGGCAATCAGCCCCAGCATTTT
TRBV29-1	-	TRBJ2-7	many	CSVEDGGQQGYEQYF	TGCAGCGTTGAAGACGGCGGGCAACAGGGCTACGAGCAGTACTTC
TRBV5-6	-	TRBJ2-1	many	CASSPGRTGNEQFF	TGTGCCAGCAGCCCGGGTCGTACCGGCAATGAGCAGTTCTTC
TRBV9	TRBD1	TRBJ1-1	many	CASSARGQATEAFF	TGTGCCAGCAGCGCGAGGGGACAGGCAACTGAAGCTTTCTTT
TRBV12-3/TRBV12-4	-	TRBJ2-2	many	CASSGRGMSTGELFF	TGTGCCAGCAGCGGAAGGGGGATGAGCACCGGGGAGCTGTTTTTT
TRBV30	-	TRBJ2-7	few	CAWSVGGNGEQYF	TGTGCCTGGAGTGTAGGCGGGAATGGCGAGCAGTACTTC
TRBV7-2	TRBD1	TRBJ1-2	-	CASSLGGQGAGYTF	TGTGCCAGCAGCTTAGGGGGACAGGGGGCCGGCTACACCTTC
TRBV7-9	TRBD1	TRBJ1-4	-	CASSSWTGGDEKLFF	TGTGCCAGCAGCTCTTGGACAGGGGGGGACGAAAAACTGTTTTTT
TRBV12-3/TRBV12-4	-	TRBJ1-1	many	CASRPGISVNTEAFF	TGTGCCAGCAGGCCAGGGATCTCGGTGAACACTGAAGCTTTCTTT
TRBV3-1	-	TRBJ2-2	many	CASSQAAGASGELFF	TGTGCCAGCAGCCAAGCAGCAGGGGCCTCCGGGGAGCTGTTTTTT
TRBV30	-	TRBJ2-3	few	CAWSRRRPPDTQYF	TGTGCCTGGTCAAGACGGAGGCCTCCAGATACGCAGTATTTT
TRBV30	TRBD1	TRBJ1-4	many	CAWSSGQGREKLFF	TGTGCCTGGAGTTCCGGACAGGGGAGGGAAAAACTGTTTTTT
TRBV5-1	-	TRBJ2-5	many	CASSSLSQETQYF	TGCGCCAGCAGCTCTCTCTCCCAAGAGACCCAGTACTTC
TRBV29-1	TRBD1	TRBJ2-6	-	CSVVPGQGPPGANVLTF	TGCAGCGTTGTACCGGGACAGGGTCCCCCTGGGGCCAACGTCCTGACTTTC
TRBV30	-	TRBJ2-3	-	CACHVEGDTQYF	TGTGCCTGCCACGTGGAGGGGGATACGCAGTATTTT
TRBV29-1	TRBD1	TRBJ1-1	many	CSVVGTANTEAFF	TGCAGCGTTGTCGGGACAGCGAACACTGAAGCTTTCTTT
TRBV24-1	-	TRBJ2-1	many	CATSSAEGQAYNEQFF	TGTGCCACCAGCTCAGCGGAGGGCCAAGCTTACAATGAGCAGTTCTTC
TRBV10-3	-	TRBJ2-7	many	CAIMDSSSYEQYF	TGTGCCATCATGGACAGCTCTAGCTACGAGCAGTACTTC
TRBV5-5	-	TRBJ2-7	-	CASSPLGAASRSEQYF	TGTGCCAGCAGCCCCTTAGGAGCTGCTTCCAGGAGCGAGCAGTACTTC
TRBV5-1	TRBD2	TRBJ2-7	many	CASTPPWASGRPSYEQYF	TGCGCCAGCACTCCGCCGTGGGCCAGCGGGAGGCCCTCCTACGAGCAGTACTTC
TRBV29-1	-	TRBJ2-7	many	CSVRDPQTYEQYF	TGCAGCGTGAGGGACCCTCAAACTTACGAGCAGTACTTC
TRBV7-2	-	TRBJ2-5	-	CASSLRRVATQYF	TGTGCCAGCAGCCTCAGGAGGGTGGCTACCCAGTACTTC
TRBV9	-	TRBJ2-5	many	CASSSGEFQETQYF	TGTGCCAGCAGCTCCGGTGAATTCCAAGAGACCCAGTACTTC
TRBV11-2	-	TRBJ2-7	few	CASSSASTGAYEQYF	TGTGCCAGCAGCTCGGCCTCAACGGGCGCCTACGAGCAGTACTTC
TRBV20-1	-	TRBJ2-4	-	CSARELQGAKNIQYF	TGCAGTGCTAGAGAGTTACAGGGAGCCAAAAACATTCAGTACTTC
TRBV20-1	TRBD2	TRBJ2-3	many	CSARDGAGGFDTQYF	TGCAGTGCTAGAGATGGAGCGGGGGGGTTTGATACGCAGTATTTT
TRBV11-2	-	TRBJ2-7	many	CASSLDRLRDF	TGTGCCAGCAGCTTAGACAGGTTAAGGGACTTC
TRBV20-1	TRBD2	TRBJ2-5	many	CSASAGPQETQYF	TGCAGTGCCTCAGCGGGGCCACAAGAGACCCAGTACTTC
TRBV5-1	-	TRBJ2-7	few	CASSLEGSGYEQYF	TGCGCCAGCAGCTTGGAAGGATCGGGGTACGAGCAGTACTTC
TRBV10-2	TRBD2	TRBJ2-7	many	CASSESIAGRYEQYF	TGCGCCAGCAGTGAGTCAATAGCGGGGAGATACGAGCAGTACTTC
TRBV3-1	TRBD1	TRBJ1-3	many	CASSQWDSFVTIYF	TGTGCCAGCAGCCAATGGGACAGTTTCGTGACCATATATTTT
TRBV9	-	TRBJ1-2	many	CASSVGDNYGYTF	TGTGCCAGCAGCGTAGGGGATAACTATGGCTACACCTTC
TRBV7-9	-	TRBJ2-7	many	CASSLASRGPYEQYF	TGTGCCAGCAGCTTAGCGAGCCGGGGCCCCTACGAGCAGTACTTC